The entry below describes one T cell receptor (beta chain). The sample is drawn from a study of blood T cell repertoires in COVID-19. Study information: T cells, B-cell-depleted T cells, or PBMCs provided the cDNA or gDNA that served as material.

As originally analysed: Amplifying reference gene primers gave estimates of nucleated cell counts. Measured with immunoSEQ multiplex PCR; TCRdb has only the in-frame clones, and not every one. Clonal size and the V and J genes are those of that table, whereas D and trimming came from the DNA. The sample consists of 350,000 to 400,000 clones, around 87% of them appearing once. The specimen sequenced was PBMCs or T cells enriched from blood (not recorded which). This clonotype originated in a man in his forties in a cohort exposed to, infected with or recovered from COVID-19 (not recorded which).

The CDR3 nucleotides read TGCGCCAGCAGCTTGGAAGGACAGGGGAACGACGAGCAGTACTTC. Its translation: CASSLEGQGNDEQYF. This sequence joins TRBV5-1 and TRBJ2-7, with 9 bases identical to TRBD1. This CDR3 region has 15 residues. Germline loops: CDR1 SGHRS, CDR2 YFSETQ. V gave up 0 bases and J gave up 5 bases; unmatched junction bases: 6. Variable domain in full (rest from reference TRBV5-1 and TRBJ2-7): KAGVTQTPRYLIKTRGQQVTLSCSPISGHRSVSWYQQTPGQGLQFLFEYFSETQRNKGNFPGRFSGRQFSNSRSEMNVSTLELGDSALYLCASSLEGQGNDEQYFGPGTRLTVT.